The sequence of this T cell receptor beta chain was determined in a study of shared clonotypes between healthy human individuals. The germline V gene has CDR1 MDHEN and CDR2 SYDVKM. The CDR3 runs to 11 residues. V was pared by 10 bases and J by 2 bases, with 9 bases between. The repertoire was sequenced with immunoSEQ multiplex PCR; TCRdb's copy has only in-frame clones and lacks some. Among 2.3 million or so clones listed, 85% to 95% were seen once. Sample: naive CD4+ T cells from PBMCs. Subset denoted: CD45RA+ positively selected. This receptor was identified in a man between 18 and 35 years old in good health. Some clones in this sample may be carry-over from other donors' samples. The chain recombines TRBV28 with TRBJ2-7, with D hard to call. CDR3 coding DNA: TGTGCCACCCGTTTAACCTACGAGCAGTACTTC. Translation: CATRLTYEQYF. Full variable domain (remainder filled in from reference TRBV28 and TRBJ2-7): DVKVTQSSRYLVKRTGEKVFLECVQDMDHENMFWYRQDPGLGLRLIYFSYDVKMKEKGDIPEGYSVSREKKERFSLILESASTNQTSMYLCATRLTYEQYFGPGTRLTVT.